Listed here are 11 T cell receptor beta chains from one sample, sequenced in a study of metastatic and nonmetastatic thyroid tumors. MiXCR reprocessed the PCR reads for TCRdb. This table holds about 20,000 clones, 34% found once. Every patient was untreated before thyroid surgery. The sample comprised tumor tissue. The receptors stem from a male donor with papillary thyroid cancer or a benign thyroid nodule (not recorded which). Some clones in this sample may be carry-over from other donors' samples.

This clone was detected only a few times. The V call is TRBV28, the J call TRBJ2-7; 8 bases fit TRBD1. CDR3 length: 14 amino acids. J was trimmed by 9 bases and V by 3 bases; bases with no gene match: 10. Germline CDR1 is MDHEN and CDR2 is SYDVKM. The chain's CDR3 is CASSLQGAIHRQYF. CDR3 sequence (DNA): TGTGCCAGCAGTTTGCAGGGGGCAATTCATAGGCAGTACTTC.

V gene TRBV7-2 combines with J gene TRBJ2-2; D is unclear. V lost 5 bases to trimming and J lost 7 bases, with 11 bases between them. CDR1 and CDR2 (germline): SGHTA, FQGNSA. CDR3 length: 13 amino acids. For the CDR3, the DNA is TGTGCCAGCAGCGTATTATCGGGCGGGGAGCTGTTTTTT. Protein: CASSVLSGGELFF.

A remark on this clone: One base away lies a much larger clone, so this may be a sequencing read error. The same CDR3 can be traced to other DNA sequences in this sample. The chain carries TRBV28 and TRBJ1-2, with 11 bases identical to TRBD1. V gave up 8 bases and J gave up 4 bases; unmatched junction bases: 12. CDR1 is MDHEN and CDR2 is SYDVKM in the germline V gene. This CDR3 is 16 amino acids long. The CDR3 DNA is TGTGCCAGCCACCGCCCGGGACAGGGGGGCTCCTATGGCTACACCTTC. It yields the protein CASHRPGQGGSYGYTF.

The chain employs TRBV2 and TRBJ2-5, with D uncertain. V dropped 7 bases and J dropped 0 bases, with 15 bases sitting between them. The CDR3 length is 15 residues. CDR1 is SNHLY and CDR2 is FYNNEI in the germline V gene. In DNA, the CDR3 is TGTGCCAGCAAAAGCGTTCCACAGTACCAAGAGACCCAGTACTTC. It encodes CASKSVPQYQETQYF.

Concerning this clone itself: One junction end does not reproduce the germline sequence, and a read error may be involved. The V gene is TRBV19, the J gene TRBJ2-3; either TRBD1 or TRBD2 may supply D (5 bases each). CDR1 is LNHDA and CDR2 is SQIVND in the germline V gene (reference sequence). The CDR3 consists of 13 residues. The CDR3 coding sequence is TGTGGCAGTAGTATAAGGGACCTCGGTACGCACTATTTT. Protein product: CGSSIRDLGTHYF.

Points on this clone: A junction end diverges from the germline sequence, so it may reflect a read error. The chain employs TRBV6-1 and TRBJ1-1, with D unresolved. Germline V lookup: CDR1 MNHNS, CDR2 SASEGT. There are 14 residues in the CDR3. CDR3 amino acids: CASSGCNRNTQAFF. DNA of the CDR3: TGTGCCAGCAGTGGCTGTAATCGGAACACTCAAGCTTTCTTT.

The sample holds a few counts of this clone. Given a much more abundant clone one base away, this may be a read error. The sample has other DNA sequences that encode this CDR3 too. The chain recombines TRBV7-2 with TRBJ2-7; D perhaps matches TRBD2 (6 bases). CDR1 SGHTA and CDR2 FQGNSA come from the germline V gene. The CDR3 contains 13 residues. The CDR3: CVSSLETRAEQYF. The CDR3 DNA sequence: TGTGTCAGCAGCTTAGAGACTAGGGCAGAGCAGTACTTC.

This clone was observed at least ten times. The same CDR3 is also encoded by other DNA sequences in this sample. The chain recombines TRBV24-1 with TRBJ2-1, with 7 bases matching TRBD2. The CDR3 runs 15 residues. Germline values: CDR1 KGHDR, CDR2 SFDVKD. Trimming took 0 bases from V and 4 from J; bases not matched to a gene: 2. The CDR3 sequence is CATSDLSGKYNEQFF. The DNA for the CDR3 is TGTGCCACCAGTGATTTGAGCGGGAAGTACAATGAGCAGTTCTTC.

The V and J genes are TRBV7-2 and TRBJ2-7; D is unresolved. V was cut by 0 bases and J by 0 bases, with 9 bases left in between. Germline CDR1 is SGHTA and CDR2 is FQGNSA. This CDR3 has 15 residues. Here the CDR3 DNA reads TGTGCCAGCAGCTTAGCGCGGTGGATCTCCTACGAGCAGTACTTC. This encodes CASSLARWISYEQYF.

A remark on this clone: A clone one base away is much larger, so this may be a read error. This chain connects TRBV9 to TRBJ2-7; TRBD1 matches 10 bases. This CDR3 comprises 13 residues. Per the germline V gene, CDR1 is SGDLS and CDR2 is YYNGEE. V lost 7 bases, J lost 2 bases, and 3 bases stayed unmatched. The chain's CDR3 is CASRGQGAYEQYF. CDR3 nucleotides: TGTGCCAGCCGCGGACAGGGGGCCTACGAGCAGTACTTC.

This clone was detected a few times. Germline and junction disagree at one end, which may indicate a read error. The chain carries TRBV11-2 and TRBJ1-2; a weak D match, TRBD1 (5 bases). The CDR3 sequence is 14 residues long. Germline V gene data show CDR1 as SGHAT and CDR2 as FQNNGV. The CDR3 DNA is TGTGCCAGCAGATTAGGGGTTGGGAGCTATGTCTACACCTTC. Protein product: CASRLGVGSYVYTF.